The 20 T cell receptor beta chains listed next were all sequenced from one sample in a study of blood T cells in healthy people across ages. A second roughly 6 to 12 cycle PCR used barcoded and J-beta primers. TCRdb redid the calling of the 5' RACE reads with MiXCR, one entry per CDR3 protein. The data contain about 970,000 distinct CDR3 sequences, roughly half of them singletons. The source material was blood. The receptors were sampled from a woman in her sixties in good health.

The chain combines TRBV6-2 or TRBV6-3 with TRBJ2-7; D gene unclear. Trimming pared 6 bases from V and 9 bases from J, leaving 18 bases between. Per the germline V gene, CDR1 is MNHEY and CDR2 is SVGEGT. The length of the CDR3 is 13 residues. As DNA, the CDR3 is TGTGCCAGCAGCCCCCGACCCTACAATGGGCAGTACTTC. Residues: CASSPRPYNGQYF.

In this sample, this clonotype turned up a few times. The chain recombines TRBV7-8 with TRBJ2-7; TRBD1 agrees at 7 bases. J gave up 2 bases and V 5 bases, and 12 bases lay outside the gene matches. The germline V gene has CDR1 SGHVS and CDR2 FQNEAQ. The CDR3 covers 16 residues. CDR3 sequence reads: CASSGMGQRLTYEQYF. The DNA of the CDR3 is TGTGCCAGCAGCGGAATGGGACAGCGATTAACCTACGAGCAGTACTTC.

This clonotype has just a few counts. The J gene is TRBJ2-5, the V gene TRBV7-2; the match to TRBD2 covers 7 bases. Trimming removed 1 base from V and 2 bases from J; junction bases left unmatched: 4. This CDR3 has 15 residues. Germline values: CDR1 SGHTA, CDR2 FQGNSA. CDR3 region: CASSLELARQETQYF. The DNA of the CDR3 is TGTGCCAGCAGCTTAGAACTAGCGAGACAAGAGACCCAGTACTTC. The whole variable domain, remainder taken from reference TRBV7-2 and TRBJ2-5, is GAGVSQSPSNKVTEKGKDVELRCDPISGHTALYWYRQSLGQGLEFLIYFQGNSAPDKSGLPSDRFSAERTGGSVSTLTIQRTQQEDSAVYLCASSLELARQETQYFGPGTRLLVL.

The chain couples TRBV20-1 to TRBJ2-1, with 14 positions matching TRBD2. Germline CDR1 is DFQATT and CDR2 is SNEGSKA (reference sequence). V gave up 5 bases and J gave up 0 bases; unmatched junction bases: 9. CDR3 length equals 18 residues. The CDR3 sequence is CSASGLAGGPSSYNEQFF. As DNA, the CDR3 is TGCAGTGCTTCTGGACTAGCGGGAGGCCCAAGCTCCTACAATGAGCAGTTCTTC.

This chain connects TRBV9 to TRBJ2-6; D is ambiguous. The CDR3 is 13 residues long. Trimming cost V 3 bases and J 8 bases, with 9 bases left between them. The germline CDR1 and CDR2 sequences are SGDLS and YYNGEE. CDR3 DNA: TGTGCCAGCAGCGAGAGCCTGACCAACGTCCTGACTTTC. Protein product: CASSESLTNVLTF.

This clonotype has ten or more counts. The chain combines TRBV7-6 with TRBJ2-7, with TRBD1 as a possible D gene (5 bases). Per the germline V gene, CDR1 is SGHVS and CDR2 is FNYEAQ. The ends were cut back, 3 bases at V and 3 bases at J, with 18 bases in the middle. The CDR3 is 16 residues long. The CDR3 region is CASSLGSPSQGYEQYF. The CDR3, as DNA: TGTGCCAGCAGCTTGGGGTCCCCGTCCCAGGGCTACGAGCAGTACTTC.

The chain links TRBV20-1 to TRBJ2-1; D may correspond to TRBD1 or TRBD2 (6 bases each). The germline V gene encodes CDR1 DFQATT and CDR2 SNEGSKA (reference sequence). This CDR3 region has 10 residues. V was pared by 8 bases and J by 11 bases, with 13 bases between. The CDR3 loop is CSLGGRQQFF. The CDR3 nucleotides are TGCAGTCTAGGGGGGCGTCAGCAGTTCTTC.

The chain couples TRBV20-1 to TRBJ2-7; 11 bases map to TRBD2. The CDR3 has 14 amino acids. Germline CDR1 reads DFQATT; CDR2 reads SNEGSKA (reference sequence). Unmatched junction bases numbered 12, after V lost 5 bases and J lost 9 bases. CDR3 sequence reads: CSAGRTSGSGVQYF. As DNA, the CDR3 is TGCAGTGCTGGAAGGACTAGCGGGTCTGGGGTGCAGTACTTC.

The chain employs TRBV9 and TRBJ2-5; a weak D match, TRBD1 (5 bases). Judging by the DNA end, TRBJ2-7 fits better; the J call may be wrong. The CDR3 sequence is 15 residues long. Germline V lookup: CDR1 SGDLS, CDR2 YYNGEE. CDR3 DNA: TGTGCCAGCAGCGCGACAGCCATGGTATCTGCCGAGCAGTACTTC. Protein product: CASSATAMVSAEQYF.

This clonotype has more than one count but fewer than ten. The V gene is TRBV20-1, the J gene TRBJ2-7; D is unclear. The CDR3 spans 15 residues. Between the trimmed V and J ends, which lost 1 base and 1 base, there was a span of 14 bases. In germline, CDR1 is DFQATT, CDR2 SNEGSKA (reference sequence). Here the CDR3 DNA reads TGCAGTGCTAGAGGAGGAGTGGCAAAATCCTACGAGCAGTACTTC. Its translation: CSARGGVAKSYEQYF.

This clonotype came up a few times. The genes are TRBV10-3 and TRBJ2-7; D unclear. The CDR3 totals 13 residues. Between the trimmed V and J ends, which lost 5 bases and 1 base, there was a span of 9 bases. Germline assignment: CDR1 ENHRY and CDR2 SYGVKD. The CDR3 here is CAISTMASYEQYF. In DNA form, the CDR3 reads TGTGCCATCAGTACCATGGCATCCTACGAGCAGTACTTC.

The chain carries TRBV4-3 and TRBJ1-2; no definite D call. Trimming removed 0 bases at V and 6 bases at J, with 11 bases between. Germline V CDR1 and CDR2: LGHNA, YSLEER. This CDR3 has 14 residues. This CDR3 reads CASSQDRRIHGYTF. The CDR3 region has the DNA TGCGCCAGCAGCCAAGATCGAAGGATCCATGGCTACACCTTC.

V and J are TRBV20-1 and TRBJ2-5; D call uncertain. This CDR3 spans 14 amino acids. Trimming left V 3 bases short and J 5 bases short, with 16 bases between. The germline V gene encodes CDR1 DFQATT and CDR2 SNEGSKA (reference sequence). DNA for the CDR3: TGCAGTGCTAGGGCTAATCGTCTGGGTGAGACCCAGTACTTC. Protein: CSARANRLGETQYF.

This clonotype appeared a few times. This sequence joins TRBV18 and TRBJ2-3; perhaps TRBD1 as D (5 bases). The CDR3 consists of 15 residues. The V end was cut by 3 bases, the J end by 2 bases, with 12 bases between. In germline, CDR1 is KGHSH, CDR2 LQKENI. CDR3 sequence reads: CASSPGIGDTDTQYF. CDR3 coding DNA: TGTGCCAGCTCACCGGGCATAGGGGACACAGATACGCAGTATTTT.

In regard to this clonotype: The junction does not match germline at one end; this may be a read error. The V call is TRBV4-1, the J call TRBJ2-4; 15 bases line up with TRBD2. This CDR3 comprises 18 residues. Per the germline V gene, CDR1 is MGHRA and CDR2 is YSYEKL. CDR3 region: CASSQGLAGGLAKNIRYF. DNA of the CDR3: TGCGCCAGCAGCCAGGGACTAGCGGGAGGCCTAGCCAAAAACATTCGGTACTTC.

This rearrangement joins TRBV19 to TRBJ1-5; D gene ambiguous. From germline, CDR1 is LNHDA and CDR2 SQIVND (reference sequence). The CDR3 loop spans 13 amino acids. V gave up 2 bases and J gave up 3 bases, with 5 bases separating them. The DNA of the CDR3 is TGTGCCAGTAGTATAAGTTTCAATCAGCCCCAGCATTTT. Protein: CASSISFNQPQHF.

This clonotype has a handful of counts. This sequence joins TRBV15 and TRBJ2-5, with TRBD2 matching 10 bases. V lost 1 base to trimming and J lost 4 bases; unmatched junction nucleotides: 3. Germline V gene sequence: CDR1 LNHNV, CDR2 YYDKDF (reference sequence). This CDR3 has 15 amino acids. The CDR3 sequence: CATSRVAGGRETQYF. The CDR3 nucleotides are TGTGCCACCAGCAGAGTAGCGGGAGGACGAGAGACCCAGTACTTC.

V gene TRBV4-1 combines with J gene TRBJ1-5; no reliable D call. Germline CDR1 and CDR2: MGHRA and YSYEKL. The V gene lost 0 bases and the J gene lost 8 bases, with 11 bases spanning the gap. This CDR3 contains 14 residues. The DNA for the CDR3 is TGCGCCAGCAGCCAAGACCGATCGCAAGAGCCCCAGCATTTT. This translates into CASSQDRSQEPQHF.

This rearrangement joins TRBV7-3 to TRBJ1-4, with 8 bases matching TRBD1. CDR3 length: 15 residues. From germline, CDR1 is SGHTA and CDR2 FQGTGA. The trim removed 5 bases at V and 6 bases at J, leaving 8 bases unmatched. The CDR3 loop reads CASSPLGQGDEKLFF. The CDR3, as DNA: TGTGCCAGCAGCCCCCTCGGACAGGGAGATGAAAAACTGTTTTTT.

The J gene is TRBJ1-2, the V gene TRBV5-1; D gene ambiguous. The V gene lost 0 bases and the J gene lost 2 bases, with 14 bases spanning the gap. CDR1 SGHRS and CDR2 YFSETQ come from the germline V gene. The CDR3 loop spans 16 amino acids. CDR3 DNA sequence: TGCGCCAGCAGCTTGGGGGTGCAGCGCCAGAACTATGGCTACACCTTC. It translates to CASSLGVQRQNYGYTF.